Listed below are T cell receptor beta chains from one sample, sequenced in a study of T cell responses to AZD1222 COVID-19 vaccine. The protocol was immunoSEQ multiplex PCR, while the TCRdb copy is restricted to in-frame clones and leaves out a portion. The sample consists of fewer than 150,000 clones, approximately 90% of them appearing once. The sequenced sample was peripheral blood, obtained on day 0 of AZD1222 vaccination. These TCRs come from an adult in good health. The CDR3 runs from the conserved cysteine through the conserved F or W. D genes are given only for firm matches. Only part of the rows carry a size: once, few, many, or a class if the clone is expanded.

D gene	J gene	clone size	V gene	CDR3 DNA	CDR3 protein
TRBD1	TRBJ1-2	NA	TRBV4-1	TGCGCCAGCAGCCAGCGGACAGGGGACTATGGCTACACCTTC	CASSQRTGDYGYTF
NA	TRBJ2-5	once	TRBV5-1	TGCGCCAGCAGCTTGGCCGCGTCGACCACGCTCCAAGAGACCCAGTACTTC	CASSLAASTTLQETQYF
TRBD2	TRBJ2-7	NA	TRBV11-2	TGTGCCAGCAGCTTAGATGTAGCGGGAGGGCTGGACGAGCAGTACTTC	CASSLDVAGGLDEQYF
TRBD1	TRBJ1-2	NA	TRBV19	TGTGCCAGTAGCATAACTACAGGGGGCGGCTATGGCTACACCTTC	CASSITTGGGYGYTF
TRBD1	TRBJ2-7	NA	TRBV10-3	TGTGCCATCAGTGGACAGGGGGCTGGCTACGAGCAGTACTTC	CAISGQGAGYEQYF
NA	TRBJ1-5	NA	TRBV18	TGTGCCAGCTCACCCGTCCAGGGGTTAGGCAATCAGCCCCAGCATTTT	CASSPVQGLGNQPQHF
NA	TRBJ1-3	NA	TRBV19	TGTGCCAGTAGTATCTCCTCTGGAAACACCATATATTTT	CASSISSGNTIYF
NA	TRBJ2-7	NA	TRBV6-5	TGTGCCAGCAGTTACTCCCGGGGTTCCTACGAGCAGTACTTC	CASSYSRGSYEQYF
NA	TRBJ1-2	NA	TRBV29-1	TGCAGCGTTGAGGCGACTTATGGCTACACCTTC	CSVEATYGYTF
NA	TRBJ1-2	NA	TRBV15	TGTGCCACCAGCGGCGGGGACCGCTATGGCTACACCTTC	CATSGGDRYGYTF
NA	TRBJ1-3	NA	TRBV3-1/TRBV3-2	TGTGCCAGCAGCCAAGATATAGCATTCGCTGGAAACACCATATATTTT	CASSQDIAFAGNTIYF
NA	TRBJ2-7	once	TRBV19	TGTGCCAGTAGTATAGGGGAGGTTAGCCACGAGCAGTACTTC	CASSIGEVSHEQYF
NA	TRBJ1-1	NA	TRBV12-1	TGTGCCAGCAGCTTCCCCCCGTGGGGTCGCTTGAACACTGAAGCTTTCTTT	CASSFPPWGRLNTEAFF
TRBD1	TRBJ1-1	NA	TRBV6-5	TGTGCCAGCAGGGATAGACAGGGTATGAACACTGAAGCTTTCTTT	CASRDRQGMNTEAFF
NA	TRBJ1-5	once	TRBV10-2	TGCGCCAGCAGTGAGTCCAGAGAGCAGCCCCAGCATTTT	CASSESREQPQHF
TRBD1	TRBJ2-2	NA	TRBV6-6	TGTGCCAGCAGTCGTACCCGTCCCGGGACAGCGAACACCGGGGAGCTGTTTTTT	CASSRTRPGTANTGELFF
NA	TRBJ1-2	NA	TRBV20-1	TGCAGTGCTCCGGGCCATGGCTACACCTTC	CSAPGHGYTF
NA	TRBJ1-5	NA	TRBV5-1	TGCGCCAGCAGCTTGGAAGGGGGTAATCAGCCCCAGCATTTT	CASSLEGGNQPQHF
NA	TRBJ1-2	NA	TRBV20-1	TGCAGTGCTGGAAGGGAGGGGGGCTACACCTTC	CSAGREGGYTF
NA	TRBJ2-3	NA	TRBV18	TGTGCCAGCTCACCATCCCGCCAGAGTACGCAGTATTTT	CASSPSRQSTQYF
NA	TRBJ2-7	NA	TRBV29-1	TGCAGCGTTGCCAAGGGAATGGGCCCCTACGAGCAGTACTTC	CSVAKGMGPYEQYF
NA	TRBJ1-2	NA	TRBV19	TGTGCCAGTAGTATAGTGACAGGCTCTCACTCCTATGGCTACACCTTC	CASSIVTGSHSYGYTF
NA	TRBJ1-5	NA	TRBV13	TGTGCCAGCAGCTCCTTATCCGAGGGGCGTGTTGGTCAGCCCCAGCATTTT	CASSSLSEGRVGQPQHF
NA	TRBJ2-7	once	TRBV13	TGTGCCAGCAGCCTAGGCGGCGGGATGGGGTACGAGCAGTACTTC	CASSLGGGMGYEQYF
NA	TRBJ1-4	NA	TRBV3-1/TRBV3-2	TGTGCCAGCAGCCGGGGCGCGGAGAAACTGTTTTTT	CASSRGAEKLFF
NA	TRBJ1-5	NA	TRBV6-5	TGTGCCAGCAGTCCTGGGATGGGGGATCAGCCCCAGCATTTT	CASSPGMGDQPQHF
TRBD2	TRBJ2-7	NA	TRBV9	TGTGCCAGCAGCGCCCGGACTAGCGGGAATGCCTACGAGCAGTACTTC	CASSARTSGNAYEQYF
TRBD1	TRBJ2-7	NA	TRBV5-4	TGTGCCAGCAGCCGGGACAGGGTTGACGACGAGCAGTACTTC	CASSRDRVDDEQYF
TRBD1	TRBJ2-5	NA	TRBV24-1	TGTGCCACCCGAACGCATATTATGACAGGGGGGTTCCAAGAGACCCAGTACTTC	CATRTHIMTGGFQETQYF
TRBD1	TRBJ1-2	NA	TRBV11-2	TGTGCCAGCAGCCCCTCGACAGGGAACTATGGCTACACCTTC	CASSPSTGNYGYTF
TRBD1	TRBJ1-2	NA	TRBV19	TGTGCCAGTAAGACATCCGACCCTACAGGGGGACATGGCTACACCTTC	CASKTSDPTGGHGYTF
NA	TRBJ2-2	once	TRBV9	TGTGCCAGCAGCGTAGGAACCGGGGAGCTGTTTTTT	CASSVGTGELFF
NA	TRBJ2-3	NA	TRBV5-1	TGCGCCAGCAGAGTAGGCGGCACAGATACGCAGTATTTT	CASRVGGTDTQYF
NA	TRBJ1-2	NA	TRBV28	TGTGCCAGCAGTCTCCCAGAGGGGTTCCGTGGCTACACCTTC	CASSLPEGFRGYTF
TRBD1	TRBJ2-7	NA	TRBV5-1	TGCGCCAGCAGCGAAGCGGGACAGGGGTACGAGCAGTACTTC	CASSEAGQGYEQYF
TRBD1	TRBJ2-4	NA	TRBV4-3	TGCGCCAGTTCCGTAGGCGGGACAGGGGGCTACAACATTCAGTACTTC	CASSVGGTGGYNIQYF
TRBD2	TRBJ2-1	NA	TRBV3-1/TRBV3-2	TGTGCCAGCAGCCAAGTGTCACTAGCGGGATATAATGAGCAGTTCTTC	CASSQVSLAGYNEQFF
NA	TRBJ1-2	NA	TRBV24-1	TGTGCCACCAGTGATTGGAGGGGGAACTATGGCTACACCTTC	CATSDWRGNYGYTF
TRBD2	TRBJ2-3	NA	TRBV5-1	TGCGCCAGCACCATTTTGGGGACTAGCGGGGGGAAGGATACGCAGTATTTT	CASTILGTSGGKDTQYF
TRBD1	TRBJ2-7	NA	TRBV5-1	TGCGCCAGCAGCTTGCTATCGGACAGGGCGGGCTACGAGCAGTACTTC	CASSLLSDRAGYEQYF
NA	TRBJ1-1	NA	TRBV3-1/TRBV3-2	TGTGCCAGCAGGTGGGCAGGGGACCATGGTGAAGCTTTCTTT	CASRWAGDHGEAFF
TRBD1	TRBJ2-3	NA	TRBV7-2	TGTGCCAGCAGCCGTACAGGGGGCCGGGATACGCAGTATTTT	CASSRTGGRDTQYF
TRBD2	TRBJ2-1	NA	TRBV30	TGTGCCTGCATAACTAGCGGGAGGTTTCTTGAGCAGTTCTTC	CACITSGRFLEQFF
NA	TRBJ1-1	NA	TRBV7-2	TGTGCCAGCAGCTTAGCGGAGAACACTGAAGCTTTCTTT	CASSLAENTEAFF
NA	TRBJ1-2	NA	TRBV6-1	TGTGCCAGCAGTGAAATTATCCGGGGGGACAACTATGGCTACACCTTC	CASSEIIRGDNYGYTF
TRBD1	TRBJ1-6	NA	TRBV11-3	TGTGCCAGCAGCCGGCCCGGGGGACAGGGTAATTCACCCCTCCACTTT	CASSRPGGQGNSPLHF
TRBD1	TRBJ1-2	NA	TRBV3-1/TRBV3-2	TGTGCCAGCAGCCTGAAGGCCGGGACAGTTTTTAACTATGGCTACACCTTC	CASSLKAGTVFNYGYTF
NA	TRBJ2-1	NA	TRBV3-1/TRBV3-2	TGTGCCAGCAGCCAGCCACTAGCCGGTGAGCAGTTCTTC	CASSQPLAGEQFF